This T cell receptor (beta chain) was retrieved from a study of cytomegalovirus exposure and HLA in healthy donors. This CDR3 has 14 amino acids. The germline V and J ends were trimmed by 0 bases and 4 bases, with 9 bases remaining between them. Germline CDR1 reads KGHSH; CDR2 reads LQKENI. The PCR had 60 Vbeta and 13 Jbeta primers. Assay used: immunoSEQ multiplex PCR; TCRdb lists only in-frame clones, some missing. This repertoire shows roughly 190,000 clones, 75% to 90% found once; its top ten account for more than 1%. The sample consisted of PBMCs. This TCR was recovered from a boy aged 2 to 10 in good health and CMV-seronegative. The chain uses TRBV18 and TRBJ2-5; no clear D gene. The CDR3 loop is CASSPPIARETQYF. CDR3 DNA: TGTGCCAGCTCACCACCGATAGCCCGAGAGACCCAGTACTTC.